Listed below are T cell receptor beta chains from one sample, sequenced in a study of shared clonotypes between healthy human individuals. This table comes from immunoSEQ multiplex PCR, and its TCRdb copy is limited to in-frame clones, with some not included. The table has millions of clones, 90% to 95% seen once; the top ten hold over 1.5%. The sequenced sample consisted of naive CD8+ T cells from PBMCs. The receptors were sampled from a man younger than 35 in good health. Some clones in this sample may be carry-over from other donors' samples. The conserved cysteine and the conserved F or W are not part of the CDR3 here.

V: TRBV11-2; J: TRBJ2-1; CDR3: ASSLGGPYNEQF
V: TRBV28; J: TRBJ1-1; CDR3: ASSFGGGNTEAF
V: TRBV28; J: TRBJ1-5; CDR3: ASSFGTARRQPQH
V: TRBV18; J: TRBJ2-1; CDR3: ASSPPGPAGAFSYNEQF
V: TRBV5-1; J: TRBJ2-1; CDR3: ASSHSGRGASSYNEQF
V: TRBV2; J: TRBJ2-2; CDR3: ASRLATGELF
V: TRBV27; J: TRBJ1-5; CDR3: ASSLTVYQPQH
V: TRBV28; J: TRBJ2-7; CDR3: ASTDRDDSYEQY
V: TRBV27; J: TRBJ2-7; CDR3: ASSSRTGEGHEQY
V: TRBV7-9; J: TRBJ2-3; CDR3: ASSLVDRGTDTQY
V: TRBV29-1; J: TRBJ2-7; CDR3: SARAGYEQY
V: TRBV2; J: TRBJ2-7; CDR3: ASNGQPYEQY
V: TRBV30; J: TRBJ2-3; CDR3: AWKKGYTDTQY
V: TRBV29-1; J: TRBJ2-3; CDR3: SVEKTGTNTDTQY
V: TRBV7-9; J: TRBJ2-5; CDR3: ASRPGTSGETQY
V: TRBV9; J: TRBJ1-2; CDR3: ASSGAGTVYGYT
V: TRBV29-1; J: TRBJ2-5; CDR3: SVDPPGRGETQY
V: TRBV18; J: TRBJ2-1; CDR3: ASSPPGQGDNEQF
V: TRBV11-2; J: TRBJ2-7; CDR3: ASSWGGYEQY
V: TRBV19; J: TRBJ2-7; CDR3: ASSPGAGHNYEQY
V: TRBV19; J: TRBJ2-1; CDR3: ASSYLNEQF
V: TRBV28; J: TRBJ1-5; CDR3: ASSSGQGNQPQH
V: TRBV19; J: TRBJ1-5; CDR3: ASSIMGISDQPQH
V: TRBV6-6; J: TRBJ2-1; CDR3: ASTPDSKSYNEQF
V: TRBV7-2; J: TRBJ2-7; CDR3: ASSSGGRYEQY
V: TRBV18; J: TRBJ2-4; CDR3: ASSAGVAKNIQY
V: TRBV27; J: TRBJ2-5; CDR3: ASSLSGETQY
V: TRBV9; J: TRBJ2-7; CDR3: ASSVFPDLNYEQY
V: TRBV19; J: TRBJ2-7; CDR3: ASSISPLYEQY
V: TRBV15; J: TRBJ1-1; CDR3: AASGQRNTEAF
V: TRBV28; J: TRBJ1-2; CDR3: ASSLDKGFHGYT
V: TRBV11-1; J: TRBJ1-1; CDR3: ASSYHSGDTEAF
V: TRBV2; J: TRBJ2-7; CDR3: ASSLREPYEQY
V: TRBV19; J: TRBJ2-1; CDR3: ASSIVGEGYNEQF
V: TRBV9; J: TRBJ2-1; CDR3: ASSVKGTGGYNEQF
V: TRBV6-1; J: TRBJ2-7; CDR3: ASSEETSGNYEQY